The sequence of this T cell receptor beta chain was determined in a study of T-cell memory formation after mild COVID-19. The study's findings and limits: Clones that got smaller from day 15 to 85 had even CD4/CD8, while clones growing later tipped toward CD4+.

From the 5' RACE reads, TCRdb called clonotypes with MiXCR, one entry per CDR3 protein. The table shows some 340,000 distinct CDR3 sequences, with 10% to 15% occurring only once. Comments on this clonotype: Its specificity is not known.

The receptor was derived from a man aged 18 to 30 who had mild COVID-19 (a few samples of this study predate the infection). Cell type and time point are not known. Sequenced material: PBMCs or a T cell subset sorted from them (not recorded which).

CDR3 bases: TGTGCCAGCACCGTTTCGCGGGGGGGATCTCATGGCACAGATACGCAGTATTTT. Translating it yields CASTVSRGGSHGTDTQYF. The V gene is TRBV6-5, the J gene TRBJ2-3; 9 positions agree with TRBD2. The junction had 15 bases not matched to a gene; V was cut back by 7 bases and J by 1 base. Germline V gene sequence: CDR1 MNHEY, CDR2 SVGAGI. The CDR3 extends over 18 amino acids.